The 32 T cell receptor beta chains below all came from one sample that was sequenced in a study of T cells in Graves' hyperthyroidism and ophthalmopathy. Researchers took RNA transcripts and amplified the TCR beta CDR3 regions from them. A first-round RT-PCR of the TCR CDR3 used the HTBI primer set. MiXCR was run by TCRdb on the multiplex PCR reads, yielding one entry per CDR3 protein. The repertoire holds some 460,000 distinct CDR3 sequences, with 15% to 19% as singletons. Source material: blood. The receptors stem from a woman younger than 35 with Graves' hyperthyroidism.

The chain has TRBV5-1 and TRBJ1-1, with a weak D call TRBD1 (6 bases). V was clipped by 6 bases and J by 7 bases, with 19 bases between them. This CDR3 is built from 14 residues. CDR1 is SGHRS and CDR2 is YFSETQ in the germline V gene. CDR3 sequence: CASTILPGHLEAFF. The CDR3, as DNA: TGCGCCAGCACGATCCTACCGGGACACCTTGAAGCTTTCTTT. The full variable domain, with the rest looked up from reference TRBV5-1 and TRBJ1-1, is KAGVTQTPRYLIKTRGQQVTLSCSPISGHRSVSWYQQTPGQGLQFLFEYFSETQRNKGNFPGRFSGRQFSNSRSEMNVSTLELGDSALYLCASTILPGHLEAFFGQGTRLTVV.

The chain employs TRBV7-2 and TRBJ1-1, with 12 bases identical to TRBD1. CDR3 size: 19 residues. CDR1 and CDR2 (germline): SGHTA, FQGNSA. Trimming took 0 bases from V and 5 from J; bases not matched to a gene: 13. DNA for the CDR3: TGTGCCAGCAGCTTAGCCGGGACAGGGGGCGCAAAAAGGGGGACTGAAGCTTTCTTT. The encoded protein is CASSLAGTGGAKRGTEAFF.

This clonotype has just a few counts. This chain uses TRBV7-9 with TRBJ2-5; D is ambiguous. The V end was cut by 5 bases, the J end by 1 base, with 14 bases between. Germline CDR1 and CDR2: SEHNR and FQNEAQ (reference sequence). This CDR3 spans 15 amino acids. CDR3 DNA: TGTGCCAGCAGCATCAAGGAGTCCCCCCAAGAGACCCAGTACTTC. This translates into CASSIKESPQETQYF.

Note on this clonotype: Possible read error: a much larger clone is one base away. This rearrangement joins TRBV29-1 to TRBJ2-1; TRBD1 might be the D (5 bases). Trimming removed 5 bases from V and 13 bases from J, with 12 bases in between. The CDR3 is made up of 10 amino acids. Germline lookup yields CDR1 SQVTM and CDR2 ANQGSEA. CDR3 amino acids: CSVFMGRQFF. In DNA, the CDR3 is TGCAGCGTTTTCATGGGGCGACAGTTCTTC.

This clonotype was counted many times. The chain combines TRBV11-2 with TRBJ1-4; D gene uncertain. V lost 2 bases and J lost 5, with 9 bases in between. CDR3 length: 14 amino acids. Germline V gene data show CDR1 as SGHAT and CDR2 as FQNNGV. CDR3 protein: CASSLRESNEKLFF. As DNA, the CDR3 is TGTGCCAGCAGCTTACGGGAGTCCAATGAAAAACTGTTTTTT. Based on the CDR3 plus reference TRBV11-2 and TRBJ1-4, the full variable domain is EAGVAQSPRYKIIEKRQSVAFWCNPISGHATLYWYQQILGQGPKLLIQFQNNGVVDDSQLPKDRFSAERLKGVDSTLKIQPAKLEDSAVYLCASSLRESNEKLFFGSGTQLSVL.

This clonotype came up many times. This chain uses TRBV2 with TRBJ1-1, with D hard to call. Germline-derived CDR1 and CDR2 are SNHLY and FYNNEI. Trimming shortened V by 10 bases and J by 3 bases, and 15 bases separated the two germline ends. The CDR3 is made up of 13 amino acids. CDR3 protein: CATSLEEHTEAFF. The CDR3 nucleotides are TGTGCCACTAGCCTCGAGGAGCACACTGAAGCTTTCTTT.

This clonotype appeared many times. V usage is TRBV7-9 and J usage is TRBJ1-1; TRBD1 agrees at 8 bases. The germline gives CDR1 SEHNR, CDR2 FQNEAQ (reference sequence). This CDR3 is built from 19 residues. J was trimmed by 3 bases and V by 4 bases; bases with no gene match: 19. The CDR3 DNA reads TGTGCCAGCAGCTCCCCTTGGGGGGGGCAGGGGGCTCGGGACACTGAAGCTTTCTTT. It encodes CASSSPWGGQGARDTEAFF. Full variable domain (outside the CDR3, taken from reference TRBV7-9 and TRBJ1-1): DTGVSQNPRHKITKRGQNVTFRCDPISEHNRLYWYRQTLGQGPEFLTYFQNEAQLEKSRLLSDRFSAERPKGSFSTLEIQRTEQGDSAMYLCASSSPWGGQGARDTEAFFGQGTRLTVV.

This chain links TRBV7-9 with TRBJ1-2; 8 bases agree with TRBD1. This CDR3 spans 15 amino acids. In germline, CDR1 is SEHNR, CDR2 FQNEAQ (reference sequence). V lost 6 bases, J lost 4 bases, and 10 bases stayed unmatched. The CDR3: CASSSTGGHGYGYTF. The CDR3, as DNA: TGTGCCAGCAGTTCTACAGGGGGGCACGGCTATGGCTACACCTTC.

The table lists this clonotype with a few counts. The CDR3 bases are TGTGCCACAGGGACAGGGGGCACGAATGAGCAGTTCTTC. Translation gives CATGTGGTNEQFF. The rearrangement joins TRBV10-3 to TRBJ2-1; TRBD1 aligns across 12 bases. With 10 bases clipped from V and 7 bases from J, the junction kept 5 bases outside the gene matches. The CDR3 length is 13 residues. Per germline, CDR1 ENHRY and CDR2 SYGVKD.

This sequence joins TRBV27 and TRBJ1-3, with D tentatively TRBD1 (6 bases). The germline CDR1 and CDR2 sequences are MNHEY and SMNVEV (reference sequence). CDR3 length: 15 residues. Trimming stripped 5 bases from V and 1 base from J, with 12 bases between. CDR3 region: CASSQQGDSGNTIYF. For the CDR3, the DNA is TGTGCCAGCAGTCAACAGGGTGATTCTGGAAACACCATATATTTT.

V is TRBV20-1 and J is TRBJ2-1; TRBD2 is a possible D gene (5 bases). With 6 bases removed from V and 5 bases from J, the gap between germline ends came to 17 bases. From germline, CDR1 is DFQATT and CDR2 SNEGSKA (reference sequence). The CDR3 contains 14 residues. Here the CDR3 DNA reads TGCAGTGCCATTAAGCGGCTCCAGGACAATGAGCAGTTCTTC. Translated: CSAIKRLQDNEQFF.

V usage is TRBV9 and J usage is TRBJ1-3; 9 bases match TRBD1. J gave up 0 bases and V 4 bases, and 8 bases lay outside the gene matches. CDR3 length equals 17 residues. Germline V CDR1 and CDR2: SGDLS, YYNGEE. CDR3 coding DNA: TGTGCCAGCAGCCTCGAGGACAGGGGTCACTCTGGAAACACCATATATTTT. The encoded protein is CASSLEDRGHSGNTIYF.

This clonotype was seen many times. The rearrangement joins TRBV19 to TRBJ2-1; maybe TRBD2 (5 bases). This CDR3 is built from 15 residues. Germline V CDR1 and CDR2: LNHDA, SQIVND (reference sequence). Trimming shortened V by 5 bases and J by 1 base, and 12 bases separated the two germline ends. The CDR3 DNA follows: TGTGCCAGTAGTTCCCGAGGAGGTTCCTACAATGAGCAGTTCTTC. It codes for CASSSRGGSYNEQFF. The complete variable domain, with remaining parts taken from reference TRBV19 and TRBJ2-1, reads DGGITQSPKYLFRKEGQNVTLSCEQNLNHDAMYWYRQDPGQGLRLIYYSQIVNDFQKGDIAEGYSVSREKKESFPLTVTSAQKNPTAFYLCASSSRGGSYNEQFFGPGTRLTVL.

At least ten counts were recorded for this clonotype. The CDR3 DNA sequence: TGCGCCAGCACCACAGGGGGCGCTAGCACAGATACGCAGTATTTT. Protein product: CASTTGGASTDTQYF. This chain links TRBV5-1 with TRBJ2-3; 9 bases align to TRBD1. V shed 6 bases, J shed 0 bases, and the junction held 5 bases outside the gene matches. Germline loops: CDR1 SGHRS, CDR2 YFSETQ. There are 15 residues in the CDR3.

This clonotype was found once. This may come from a read error, since a much larger clone is one base off. The rearrangement joins TRBV28 to TRBJ2-6, with D perhaps assigned TRBD1 or TRBD2 (5 bases each). Germline lookup yields CDR1 MDHEN and CDR2 SYDVKM. The CDR3 has 14 amino acids. Written as DNA, the CDR3 is TGTACCAGCAGTTTCGGGACCGGGGCCAACGTCCTGACTTTC. Its translation is CTSSFGTGANVLTF.

This clonotype came up many times. The J gene is TRBJ1-5, the V gene TRBV27; no definite D call. Germline V gene lookup returns CDR1 MNHEY and CDR2 SMNVEV (reference sequence). V was shortened by 2 bases and J by 4 bases, with 9 bases between the two germline ends. The CDR3 consists of 14 residues. CDR3 sequence reads: CASSLREGNQPQHF. CDR3 coding DNA: TGTGCCAGCAGTTTAAGGGAAGGAAATCAGCCCCAGCATTTT.

The table lists this clonotype with many counts. The genes are TRBV5-6 and TRBJ2-5; 9 bases are shared with TRBD1. CDR3 length: 13 residues. The V gene's germline CDR1 is SGHDT and CDR2 YYEEEE. V lost 6 bases and J lost 4; bases outside the gene matches: 4. The CDR3 nucleotides read TGTGCCAGCATGACAGGGGGTTCAGAGACCCAGTACTTC. This sequence encodes CASMTGGSETQYF.

This clonotype came up many times. This rearrangement joins TRBV6-1 to TRBJ2-3; 7 positions match TRBD1. The V and J ends lost 4 bases and 0 bases, in that order; junction bases with no gene match: 7. The CDR3 covers 16 residues. Germline V gene sequence: CDR1 MNHNS, CDR2 SASEGT. CDR3: CASSAWDSTSTDTQYF. The DNA of the CDR3 is TGTGCCAGCAGTGCCTGGGACAGCACTAGCACAGATACGCAGTATTTT.

This clonotype was found a few times. This chain links TRBV6-2 or TRBV6-3 with TRBJ2-5; 7 bases line up with TRBD2. Trimming removed 10 bases from V and 6 bases from J; junction bases left unmatched: 11. Germline CDR1 is MNHEY and CDR2 is SVGEGT. CDR3 size: 13 residues. CDR3 amino acids: CAIGGRREQTQYF. As DNA, the CDR3 is TGTGCCATCGGCGGGAGAAGGGAACAGACCCAGTACTTC.

The chain uses TRBV6-7 and TRBJ1-2; D unclear. TRBV6-7 is annotated as an ORF whose role is uncertain. The CDR3 sequence is 19 residues long. Trimming removed 0 bases at V and 6 bases at J, with 26 bases between. The CDR3 DNA reads TGTGCCAGCAGTTACTCGATGGAGGTCAGGAGTTTTGTTGAGAATGGCTACACCTTC. Its protein product is CASSYSMEVRSFVENGYTF.

The gene calls are TRBV5-1 and TRBJ2-7, with 8 bases lining up with TRBD2. The J segment lost 1 base and the V segment lost 0 bases, leaving 3 bases of the junction unmatched. CDR1 and CDR2 from the germline V gene are SGHRS and YFSETQ. This CDR3 contains 15 residues. For the CDR3, the DNA is TGCGCCAGCAGCTTGGATCGGGGGGGGTCCTACGAGCAGTACTTC. Residues: CASSLDRGGSYEQYF.

This clonotype appeared a few times. The chain combines TRBV19 with TRBJ2-1; 9 nucleotides agree with TRBD2. CDR3 length: 16 amino acids. Germline assignment: CDR1 LNHDA and CDR2 SQIVND (reference sequence). V was pared by 5 bases and J by 3 bases, with 8 bases of the junction left unmatched. Here the CDR3 reads CASSGLSGSFYNEQFF. CDR3 nucleotides: TGTGCCAGTAGTGGGCTTAGCGGGAGTTTCTACAATGAGCAGTTCTTC.

This clonotype was detected ten times or more. V usage is TRBV28 and J usage is TRBJ2-3; D is perhaps TRBD2 (6 bases). Trimming stripped 4 bases from V and 2 bases from J, with 13 bases between. CDR3 length: 15 residues. Germline V CDR1 and CDR2: MDHEN, SYDVKM. The CDR3 region has the DNA TGTGCCAGCAGTTCTCCCGGACTACACACAGATACGCAGTATTTT. Translated: CASSSPGLHTDTQYF. Full variable domain (missing parts from reference TRBV28 and TRBJ2-3): DVKVTQSSRYLVKRTGEKVFLECVQDMDHENMFWYRQDPGLGLRLIYFSYDVKMKEKGDIPEGYSVSREKKERFSLILESASTNQTSMYLCASSSPGLHTDTQYFGPGTRLTVL.

This clonotype was picked up many times. V is TRBV12-3 or TRBV12-4 and J is TRBJ2-5, with D tentatively TRBD2 (5 bases). This CDR3 region has 15 residues. V was trimmed by 2 bases and J by 5 bases, leaving 15 bases between them. CDR3 in DNA: TGTGCCAGCAGTTTACCGTCACAAGGCGGGGAGACCCAGTACTTC. Protein product: CASSLPSQGGETQYF.

This clonotype has just a few counts. J is TRBJ2-7 and V is TRBV12-3 or TRBV12-4; weak D call: TRBD1 (6 bases). This CDR3 contains 13 residues. V was trimmed by 5 bases and J by 2 bases, leaving 10 bases between them. The CDR3 DNA follows: TGTGCCAGCAGTCCGGACAGTGCCTACGAGCAGTACTTC. Its protein product is CASSPDSAYEQYF.

This clonotype was counted at least ten times. V usage is TRBV20-1 and J usage is TRBJ2-1, with TRBD2 identical over 8 bases. Germline V lookup: CDR1 DFQATT, CDR2 SNEGSKA (reference sequence). This CDR3 has 17 amino acids. V lost 0 bases, J lost 4 bases, and 11 bases stayed unmatched. This CDR3 is CSAREAGGLRIYNEQFF. CDR3 nucleotides: TGCAGTGCTAGAGAGGCGGGGGGCCTTCGTATTTACAATGAGCAGTTCTTC.

V and J are TRBV19 and TRBJ2-5; 8 bases are shared with TRBD2. The germline V gene has CDR1 LNHDA and CDR2 SQIVND (reference sequence). The V segment lost 6 bases and the J segment 5 bases; nucleotides outside the gene matches: 8. This CDR3 has 14 residues. This CDR3 reads CASSPFGGDETQYF. The CDR3 DNA follows: TGTGCCAGTAGCCCCTTCGGGGGGGACGAGACCCAGTACTTC.

This clonotype has only a few counts. Germline is not matched at one junction end, which may reflect a read error. This chain uses TRBV20-1 with TRBJ1-2; 8 nucleotides align to TRBD1. The CDR3 spans 12 residues. Germline lookup yields CDR1 DFQATT and CDR2 SNEGSKA (reference sequence). The CDR3 DNA reads TGCAGTGCTGGAGATGGACAGGGCGGCTACACCTTC. Translating gives CSAGDGQGGYTF.

The sample holds many counts of this clonotype. The rearrangement uses TRBV27 and TRBJ1-1; D is possibly TRBD1 (5 bases). The CDR3 contains 16 residues. With 2 bases removed from V and 5 bases from J, the gap between germline ends came to 18 bases. CDR1 MNHEY and CDR2 SMNVEV come from the germline V gene (reference sequence). The CDR3 sequence: CASSLPPMRGGTEAFF. For the CDR3, the DNA is TGTGCCAGCAGTTTACCCCCGATGAGGGGAGGGACTGAAGCTTTCTTT.

There are many counts of this clonotype. The germline gene is not matched at one end of the junction; a read error may be the cause. V gene TRBV7-9 combines with J gene TRBJ2-1; TRBD2 aligns across 11 bases. The CDR3 is made up of 15 amino acids. Germline-derived CDR1 and CDR2 are SEHNR and FQNEAQ (reference sequence). The CDR3 region is CASSLAGGFYNEQFF. The CDR3 nucleotides are TGTGCCAGCAGCCTAGCGGGGGGTTTCTACAATGAGCAGTTCTTC.

This clonotype appeared many times. V gene TRBV5-1 combines with J gene TRBJ2-7; 11 bases line up with TRBD1. The CDR3 is 15 amino acids. Germline lookup yields CDR1 SGHRS and CDR2 YFSETQ. V gave up 2 bases and J gave up 3 bases; unmatched junction bases: 4. CDR3: CASSFWTGGNYEQYF. CDR3 bases: TGCGCCAGCAGCTTTTGGACAGGGGGCAACTACGAGCAGTACTTC.

This clonotype has ten or more counts. CDR3 loop: CASSWDRGYEQYF. DNA for the CDR3: TGTGCCAGCAGCTGGGACAGGGGCTACGAGCAGTACTTC. V gene TRBV12-3 or TRBV12-4 combines with J gene TRBJ2-7; 10 nucleotides match TRBD1. Losses at the gene ends were 6 bases for V and 3 bases for J; bases not matched to a gene: 2. The CDR3 is made up of 13 amino acids.